The 22 T cell receptor beta chains presented below share a single source sample, sequenced in a study of identical twins. TCRdb reanalysed the 5' RACE reads using MiXCR and keeps one entry per CDR3 protein. The table lists roughly 1.6 million distinct CDR3 sequences, about 32% of them singletons, with approximately 0.25% in the top ten. Sequenced: cord blood. These receptors were obtained from a newborn girl in good health.

This clonotype was seen a handful of times. The rearrangement uses TRBV20-1 and TRBJ1-4, with D uncertain. This CDR3 spans 14 amino acids. Germline-derived CDR1 and CDR2 are DFQATT and SNEGSKA (reference sequence). V shed 1 base and J shed 7 bases, with 13 bases lying between them. The CDR3 spells CSARVAASSEKLFF. CDR3 in DNA: TGCAGTGCTAGAGTGGCCGCCAGCAGTGAAAAACTGTTTTTT.

This clonotype has more than one count but fewer than ten. The chain carries TRBV25-1 and TRBJ2-7; either TRBD1 or TRBD2 may fit D (5 bases each). CDR1 is MGHDK, CDR2 SYGVNS, per germline. V dropped 2 bases and J dropped 4 bases, with 9 bases sitting between them. CDR3 size: 13 residues. This CDR3 reads CASSELGEYEQYF. In DNA, the CDR3 is TGTGCCAGCAGTGAACTAGGGGAGTACGAGCAGTACTTC.

The rearrangement links TRBV20-1 to TRBJ2-1; 8 bases fit TRBD2. The CDR3 extends over 15 amino acids. Germline-derived CDR1 and CDR2 are DFQATT and SNEGSKA (reference sequence). V was clipped by 6 bases and J by 5 bases; unmatched bases: 12. The CDR3 sequence is CSAESTSGPNNEQFF. The CDR3 region has the DNA TGCAGTGCCGAATCTACTAGCGGCCCTAACAATGAGCAGTTCTTC.

A word on this clonotype: The junction differs from germline at one of its ends, possibly a read error. The V gene is TRBV4-2, the J gene TRBJ2-3; 11 positions match TRBD2. Germline V lookup: CDR1 LGHNA, CDR2 YNFKEQ. The CDR3 is made up of 18 amino acids. The CDR3 loop reads CAGSQDLPGLAATDTQYF. DNA for the CDR3: TGTGCCGGCAGCCAAGACCTGCCGGGACTAGCGGCCACAGATACGCAGTATTTT.

A few counts support this clonotype. The chain employs TRBV20-1 and TRBJ2-1; maybe TRBD1 (5 bases). CDR1 and CDR2 (germline): DFQATT, SNEGSKA (reference sequence). V dropped 0 bases and J dropped 4 bases, with 25 bases sitting between them. The CDR3 has 19 residues. CDR3 region: CSARDQSLQGRVSYNEQFF. DNA of the CDR3: TGCAGTGCTAGAGATCAATCTCTTCAGGGTAGGGTCTCTTACAATGAGCAGTTCTTC.

The J gene is TRBJ2-7, the V gene TRBV6-2 or TRBV6-3; TRBD2 matches 11 bases. CDR1 and CDR2 (germline): MNHEY, SVGEGT. The trim removed 5 bases at V and 7 bases at J, leaving 13 bases unmatched. The CDR3 runs to 16 residues. The CDR3 bases are TGTGCCAGCAGTGACCGACTAGCGGGATCCTACAATGAGCAGTACTTC. Its protein product is CASSDRLAGSYNEQYF.

V and J are TRBV20-1 and TRBJ1-4; no firm D call. Germline V CDR1 and CDR2: DFQATT, SNEGSKA (reference sequence). The CDR3 spans 15 residues. The V end lost 1 base, the J end lost 8 bases, and 17 bases lay between the germline ends. Written as DNA, the CDR3 is TGCAGTGCTAGAGGCGGCGCCGGGTTGAGGGAAAAACTGTTTTTT. It yields the protein CSARGGAGLREKLFF.

This clonotype was recorded once. The chain uses TRBV6-1 and TRBJ1-1; D uncertain. Germline V gene sequence: CDR1 MNHNS, CDR2 SASEGT. V shed 0 bases and J shed 4 bases, with 6 bases lying between them. The CDR3 has 13 amino acids. CDR3 residues: CASSEAGSTEAFF. DNA of the CDR3: TGTGCCAGCAGTGAAGCAGGGAGCACTGAAGCTTTCTTT.

The chain uses TRBV20-1 and TRBJ2-1; TRBD2 is a possible D gene (5 bases). Germline loops: CDR1 DFQATT, CDR2 SNEGSKA (reference sequence). Deletions cut 3 bases from V and 10 bases from J, with 16 bases between. This CDR3 comprises 13 residues. CDR3 loop: CSARTRVSREQFF. The CDR3, as DNA: TGCAGTGCTAGGACGAGGGTTTCTAGGGAGCAGTTCTTC.

As to this clonotype: This may be a read error, as it is one base from a much larger clone. This rearrangement joins TRBV12-3 or TRBV12-4 to TRBJ2-1, with 9 bases matching TRBD2. The CDR3 spans 14 residues. The CDR3 here is CAGSLSSGKDEQFF. CDR3 DNA sequence: TGTGCCGGCAGTTTGTCTAGCGGGAAGGATGAGCAGTTCTTC.

This clonotype came up once. The J gene is TRBJ2-5, the V gene TRBV15, with D tentatively TRBD2 (6 bases). CDR3 length: 16 amino acids. V lost 2 bases and J lost 11, with 24 bases in between. Germline CDR1 reads LNHNV; CDR2 reads YYDKDF (reference sequence). The CDR3 coding sequence is TGTGCCACCAGCAGAAATCTCGGGAGCCCCTACAATGAGCAGTACTTC. As protein: CATSRNLGSPYNEQYF. The whole variable domain, remainder taken from reference TRBV15 and TRBJ2-5, is DAMVIQNPRYQVTQFGKPVTLSCSQTLNHNVMYWYQQKSSQAPKLLFHYYDKDFNNEADTPDNFQSRRPNTSFCFLDIRSPGLGDTAMYLCATSRNLGSPYNEQYFGPGTRLLVL.

A few counts support this clonotype. The rearrangement uses TRBV20-1 and TRBJ2-5; unclear D gene. The CDR3 totals 12 residues. V lost 7 bases to trimming and J lost 1 base, with 10 bases between them. From germline, CDR1 is DFQATT and CDR2 SNEGSKA (reference sequence). Here the CDR3 DNA reads TGCAGTGGGACCACCCTCCAAGAGACCCAGTACTTC. It is translated as CSGTTLQETQYF.

The CDR3 protein is CASSLETANEQFF. The DNA of the CDR3 is TGTGCCAGCAGCTTAGAGACCGCCAATGAGCAGTTCTTC. This sequence joins TRBV13 and TRBJ2-1; D remains ambiguous. Germline CDR1 and CDR2: PRHDT and FYEKMQ (reference sequence). This CDR3 has 13 residues. The germline V and J ends were trimmed by 1 base and 6 bases, with 7 bases remaining between them.

This clonotype was recorded a few times. The chain recombines TRBV27 with TRBJ2-1, with D tentatively TRBD2 (6 bases). Germline V gene data show CDR1 as MNHEY and CDR2 as SMNVEV (reference sequence). Trimming cost V 3 bases and J 7 bases, with 19 bases left between them. This CDR3 comprises 16 residues. CDR3 residues: CASSFGTRAAYNEQFF. For the CDR3, the DNA is TGTGCCAGCAGTTTTGGGACTCGAGCTGCTTATAATGAGCAGTTCTTC.

This chain links TRBV28 with TRBJ2-1, with 10 bases fitting TRBD1. The J call may be incorrect, as the DNA end agrees better with TRBJ2-7. The CDR3 is 15 amino acids. CDR1 and CDR2 from the germline V gene are MDHEN and SYDVKM. The CDR3 coding sequence is TGTGCCAGCAGCCCTTGGGACAGGGGTTACAATGAGCAGTACTTC. It translates to CASSPWDRGYNEQYF.

This clonotype came up many times. The chain employs TRBV29-1 and TRBJ2-1; D remains unclear. The V end lost 4 bases, the J end lost 6 bases, and 13 bases lay between the germline ends. CDR1 is SQVTM, CDR2 ANQGSEA, per germline. The CDR3 has 13 amino acids. The CDR3 here is CSVGRGVPNEQFF. The CDR3 DNA sequence: TGCAGCGTTGGACGTGGGGTCCCCAATGAGCAGTTCTTC.

This clonotype was detected only a few times. J is TRBJ2-3 and V is TRBV20-1, with a weak D call TRBD2 (6 bases). The CDR3 has 15 amino acids. The germline gives CDR1 DFQATT, CDR2 SNEGSKA (reference sequence). Between the trimmed V and J ends, which lost 3 bases and 0 bases, there was a span of 13 bases. CDR3 DNA sequence: TGCAGTGCTAGTCCCCGGGGGAGCAGCACAGATACGCAGTATTTT. Amino acids: CSASPRGSSTDTQYF.

This clonotype was observed a few times. V gene TRBV28 combines with J gene TRBJ1-1, with 10 bases lining up with TRBD1. The length of the CDR3 is 17 residues. Trimming cost V 3 bases and J 0 bases; bases outside gene matches: 7. From germline, CDR1 is MDHEN and CDR2 SYDVKM. CDR3 loop: CASSFWGTGEMNTEAFF. CDR3 coding DNA: TGTGCCAGCAGTTTTTGGGGGACAGGGGAGATGAACACTGAAGCTTTCTTT.

The chain has TRBV5-5 and TRBJ1-2; 8 bases are shared with TRBD1. The CDR3 has 15 amino acids. V trimming: 4 bases; J trimming: 4 bases; junction bases outside the gene matches: 9. Germline CDR1 SGHKS, CDR2 YYEKEE (reference sequence). The DNA of the CDR3 is TGTGCCAGCAGCCTGACAGGGGCCTCCATCTATGGCTACACCTTC. Translated, it gives CASSLTGASIYGYTF. Full variable domain (remainder filled in from reference TRBV5-5 and TRBJ1-2): DAGVTQSPTHLIKTRGQQVTLRCSPISGHKSVSWYQQVLGQGPQFIFQYYEKEERGRGNFPDRFSARQFPNYSSELNVNALLLGDSALYLCASSLTGASIYGYTFGSGTRLTVV.

This clonotype has only a few counts. This sequence joins TRBV4-2 and TRBJ1-2, with 8 bases identical to TRBD1. The CDR3 runs to 14 residues. The V segment lost 0 bases and the J segment 8 bases; nucleotides outside the gene matches: 5. Per germline, CDR1 LGHNA and CDR2 YNFKEQ. The DNA of the CDR3 is TGTGCCAGCAGCCAAGAGGACAGGGTTGGGGGCTACACCTTC. Its protein product is CASSQEDRVGGYTF.

The chain recombines TRBV6-5 with TRBJ1-1; TRBD1 matches at 7 bases. The CDR3 is 12 amino acids. The trim removed 7 bases at V and 6 bases at J, leaving 5 bases unmatched. Germline V lookup: CDR1 MNHEY, CDR2 SVGAGI. For the CDR3, the DNA is TGTGCCAGCAATCCCCAGGGGGCTGAAGCTTTCTTT. Protein: CASNPQGAEAFF.

The chain has TRBV29-1 and TRBJ2-5, with unresolved D. V gave up 8 bases and J gave up 7 bases, with 14 bases separating them. This CDR3 comprises 11 residues. The germline gives CDR1 SQVTM, CDR2 ANQGSEA. CDR3 bases: TGCAGCTTACTGAAAGTCGGGACCCAGTACTTC. This translates into CSLLKVGTQYF. The full variable domain, completed using reference TRBV29-1 and TRBJ2-5, is SAVISQKPSRDICQRGTSLTIQCQVDSQVTMMFWYRQQPGQSLTLIATANQGSEATYESGFVIDKFPISRPNLTFSTLTVSNMSPEDSSIYLCSLLKVGTQYFGPGTRLLVL.